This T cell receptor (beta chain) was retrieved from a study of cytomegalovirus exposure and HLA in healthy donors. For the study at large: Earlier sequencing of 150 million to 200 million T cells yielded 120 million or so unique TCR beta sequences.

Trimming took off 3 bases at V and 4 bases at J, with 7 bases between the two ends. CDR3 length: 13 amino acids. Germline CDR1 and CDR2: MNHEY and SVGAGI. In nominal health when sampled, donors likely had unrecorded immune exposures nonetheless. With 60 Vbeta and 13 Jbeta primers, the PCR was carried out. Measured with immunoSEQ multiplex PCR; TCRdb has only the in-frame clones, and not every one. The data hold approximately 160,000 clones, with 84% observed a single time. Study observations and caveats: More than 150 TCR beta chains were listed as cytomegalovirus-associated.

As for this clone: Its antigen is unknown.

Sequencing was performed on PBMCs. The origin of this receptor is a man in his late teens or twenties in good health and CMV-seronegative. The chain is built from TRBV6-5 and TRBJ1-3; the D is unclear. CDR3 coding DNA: TGTGCCAGCAGTTATGGGGAGGGAAACACCATATATTTT. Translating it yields CASSYGEGNTIYF.